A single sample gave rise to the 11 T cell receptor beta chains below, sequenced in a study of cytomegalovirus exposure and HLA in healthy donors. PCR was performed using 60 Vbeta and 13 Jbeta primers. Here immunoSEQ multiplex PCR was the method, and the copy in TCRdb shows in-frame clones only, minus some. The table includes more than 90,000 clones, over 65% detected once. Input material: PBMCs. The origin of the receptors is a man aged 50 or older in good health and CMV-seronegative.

The CDR3 loop is CASSLTGTGVDEQYF. As DNA, the CDR3 is TGTGCCAGTAGTCTTACCGGGACAGGGGTCGACGAGCAGTACTTC. This chain links TRBV19 with TRBJ2-5; 10 bases are shared with TRBD1. Gene TRBJ2-7 matches the end of the DNA better, so the J call may be wrong. CDR3 length equals 15 residues. CDR1 is LNHDA, CDR2 SQIVND, per germline (reference sequence).

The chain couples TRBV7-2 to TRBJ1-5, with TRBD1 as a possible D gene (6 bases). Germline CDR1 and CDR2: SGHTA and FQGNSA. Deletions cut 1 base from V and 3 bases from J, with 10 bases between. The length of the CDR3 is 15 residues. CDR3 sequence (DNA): TGTGCCAGCAGCTTAGTTTCAGGGGTCAATCAGCCCCAGCATTTT. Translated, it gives CASSLVSGVNQPQHF. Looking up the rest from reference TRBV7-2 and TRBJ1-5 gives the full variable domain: GAGVSQSPSNKVTEKGKDVELRCDPISGHTALYWYRQSLGQGLEFLIYFQGNSAPDKSGLPSDRFSAERTGGSVSTLTIQRTQQEDSAVYLCASSLVSGVNQPQHFGDGTRLSIL.

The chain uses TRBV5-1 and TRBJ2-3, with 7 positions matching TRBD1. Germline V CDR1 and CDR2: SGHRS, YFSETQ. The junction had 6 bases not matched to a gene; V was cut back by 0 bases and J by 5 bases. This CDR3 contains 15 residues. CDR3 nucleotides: TGCGCCAGCAGCTTGGACAGGGGAGTTCGAGATACGCAGTATTTT. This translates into CASSLDRGVRDTQYF.

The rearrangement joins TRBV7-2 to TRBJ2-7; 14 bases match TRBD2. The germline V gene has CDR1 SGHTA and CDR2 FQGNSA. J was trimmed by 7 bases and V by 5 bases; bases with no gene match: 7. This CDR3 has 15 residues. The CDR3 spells CASSPGLAGGWEQYF. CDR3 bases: TGTGCCAGCAGCCCTGGACTAGCGGGAGGCTGGGAGCAGTACTTC.

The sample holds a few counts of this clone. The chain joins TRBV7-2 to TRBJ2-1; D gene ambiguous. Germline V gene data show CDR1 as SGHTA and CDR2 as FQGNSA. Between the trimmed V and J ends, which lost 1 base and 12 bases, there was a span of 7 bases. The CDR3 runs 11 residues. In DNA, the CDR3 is TGTGCCAGCAGCTTAGACGGTCGGCAGTTCTTC. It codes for CASSLDGRQFF.

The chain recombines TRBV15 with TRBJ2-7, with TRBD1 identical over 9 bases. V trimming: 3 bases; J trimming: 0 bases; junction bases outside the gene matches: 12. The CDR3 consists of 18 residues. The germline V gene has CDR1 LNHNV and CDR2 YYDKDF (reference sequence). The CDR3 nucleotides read TGTGCCACCAGCAGTGGTCCCGGGACAGGGACCCGCTCCTACGAGCAGTACTTC. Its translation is CATSSGPGTGTRSYEQYF.

The CDR3 protein is CASSPQTVAGNTIYF. DNA of the CDR3: TGTGCCAGCAGCCCGCAGACAGTTGCTGGAAACACCATATATTTT. The chain couples TRBV9 to TRBJ1-3, with a weak D call TRBD1 (5 bases). Trimming cost V 4 bases and J 2 bases, with 13 bases left between them. Germline CDR1 and CDR2: SGDLS and YYNGEE. This CDR3 is built from 15 residues.

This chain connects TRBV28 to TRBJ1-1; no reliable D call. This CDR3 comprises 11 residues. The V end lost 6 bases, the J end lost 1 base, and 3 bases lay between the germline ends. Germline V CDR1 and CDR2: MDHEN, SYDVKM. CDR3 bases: TGTGCCAGCAGGAGGAACACTGAAGCTTTCTTT. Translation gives CASRRNTEAFF.

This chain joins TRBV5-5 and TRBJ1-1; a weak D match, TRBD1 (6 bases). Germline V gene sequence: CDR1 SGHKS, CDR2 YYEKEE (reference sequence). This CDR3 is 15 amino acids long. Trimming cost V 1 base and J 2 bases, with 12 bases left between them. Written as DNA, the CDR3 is TGTGCCAGCAGCTTGAATGGACAGATAAACACTGAAGCTTTCTTT. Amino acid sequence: CASSLNGQINTEAFF.

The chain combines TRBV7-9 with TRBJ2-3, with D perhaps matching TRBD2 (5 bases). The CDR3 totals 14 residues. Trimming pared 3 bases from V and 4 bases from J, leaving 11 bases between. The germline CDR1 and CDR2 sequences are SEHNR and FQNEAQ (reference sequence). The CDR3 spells CASSFAPGADTQYF. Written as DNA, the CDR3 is TGTGCCAGCAGCTTTGCTCCCGGGGCAGATACGCAGTATTTT.

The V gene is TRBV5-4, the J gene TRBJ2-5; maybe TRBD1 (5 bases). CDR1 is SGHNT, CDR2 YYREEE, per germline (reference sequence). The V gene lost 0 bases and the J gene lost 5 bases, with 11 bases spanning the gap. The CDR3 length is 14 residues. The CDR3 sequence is CASSLGSPGETQYF. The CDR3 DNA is TGTGCCAGCAGCTTGGGTAGCCCAGGGGAGACCCAGTACTTC.